A single sample is the source of the 26 T cell receptor beta chains below, sequenced in a study of T-cell memory formation after mild COVID-19. MiXCR, run by TCRdb on the 5' RACE reads, gives a single entry per CDR3 protein. The data contain about 190,000 distinct CDR3 sequences, approximately 10% of them singletons. Sample: PBMCs or a T cell subset sorted from them (not recorded which). The source is a man between 18 and 29 years old who had mild COVID-19 (a few samples of this study predate the infection). Cell type and time point are not known.

This clonotype occurred a few times. The rearrangement joins TRBV7-2 to TRBJ2-5; TRBD2 matches 8 bases. The V gene end was trimmed by 2 bases and the J gene end by 2 bases; junction bases not matched to a gene: 4. Germline V gives CDR1 SGHTA, CDR2 FQGNSA. CDR3 length: 15 amino acids. CDR3 in amino acids: CASSLSGGNQETQYF. For the CDR3, the DNA is TGTGCCAGCAGCTTAAGCGGGGGAAATCAAGAGACCCAGTACTTC.

This clonotype was picked up a small number of times. The rearrangement uses TRBV7-2 and TRBJ1-2; 7 nucleotides line up with TRBD1. This CDR3 contains 15 residues. Germline CDR1 and CDR2: SGHTA and FQGNSA. The trim removed 5 bases at V and 1 base at J, leaving 7 bases unmatched. The CDR3 DNA reads TGTGCCAGCAGCGTTAACAGGGGACTTAACTATGGCTACACCTTC. Translating it yields CASSVNRGLNYGYTF.

This clonotype showed up just a few times. J is TRBJ2-1 and V is TRBV9; 8 bases align to TRBD1. V was pared by 3 bases and J by 3 bases, with 2 bases of the junction left unmatched. This CDR3 region has 14 residues. Germline loops: CDR1 SGDLS, CDR2 YYNGEE. The CDR3 coding sequence is TGTGCCAGCAGCGCGGGACAGGTCTACAATGAGCAGTTCTTC. Residues: CASSAGQVYNEQFF. Drawing the rest from reference TRBV9 and TRBJ2-1, the complete variable domain is DSGVTQTPKHLITATGQRVTLRCSPRSGDLSVYWYQQSLDQGLQFLIQYYNGEERAKGNILERFSAQQFPDLHSELNLSSLELGDSALYFCASSAGQVYNEQFFGPGTRLTVL.

There are a few counts of this clonotype. The chain is built from TRBV18 and TRBJ2-7; D not certain. Trimming removed 3 bases at V and 5 bases at J, with 14 bases between. Germline V gene sequence: CDR1 KGHSH, CDR2 LQKENI. CDR3 size: 14 residues. In nucleotides, the CDR3 is TGTGCCAGCTCACCGGATATTAGCACGGACGAGCAGTACTTC. Protein sequence: CASSPDISTDEQYF.

This clonotype showed up many times. V is TRBV4-3 and J is TRBJ2-5, with D perhaps matching TRBD1 (5 bases). The CDR3 is made up of 13 amino acids. The V gene's germline CDR1 is LGHNA and CDR2 YSLEER. Trimming took 0 bases from V and 6 from J, leaving 8 bases between them. CDR3 residues: CASSQDREQTQYF. CDR3 coding DNA: TGCGCCAGCAGCCAAGACAGGGAACAGACCCAGTACTTC.

Ten or more counts support this clonotype. The chain combines TRBV7-3 with TRBJ2-1; D is ambiguous. The germline V and J ends were trimmed by 5 bases and 0 bases, with 11 bases remaining between them. The CDR3 has 15 residues. CDR1 SGHTA and CDR2 FQGTGA come from the germline V gene. The CDR3 bases are TGTGCCAGCAGCCCCAGGCAGGCCTCCTACAATGAGCAGTTCTTC. Translated, it gives CASSPRQASYNEQFF.

Many counts were recorded for this clonotype. The chain joins TRBV5-1 to TRBJ2-5, with TRBD1 matching over 8 bases. This CDR3 is built from 14 residues. Germline CDR1 is SGHRS and CDR2 is YFSETQ. The junction had 1 base not matched to a gene; V was cut back by 0 bases and J by 3 bases. The CDR3 is CASSLGQGKETQYF. The CDR3 DNA sequence: TGCGCCAGCAGCTTGGGACAGGGGAAAGAGACCCAGTACTTC.

This clonotype has more than one count but fewer than ten. J is TRBJ1-2 and V is TRBV7-9; perhaps TRBD1 as D (6 bases). This CDR3 spans 14 amino acids. V shed 5 bases and J shed 2 bases, with 12 bases lying between them. Germline lookup yields CDR1 SEHNR and CDR2 FQNEAQ (reference sequence). The CDR3 region has the DNA TGTGCCAGCAGCCCAGGGGAAAGGAACTATGGCTACACCTTC. It translates to CASSPGERNYGYTF. The variable domain in full, completed from reference TRBV7-9 and TRBJ1-2, reads DTGVSQNPRHKITKRGQNVTFRCDPISEHNRLYWYRQTLGQGPEFLTYFQNEAQLEKSRLLSDRFSAERPKGSFSTLEIQRTEQGDSAMYLCASSPGERNYGYTFGSGTRLTVV.

The count of this clonotype is one. The chain joins TRBV9 to TRBJ2-2; D not certain. The CDR3 contains 14 residues. Trimming took off 4 bases at V and 1 base at J, with 8 bases between the two ends. Germline lookup yields CDR1 SGDLS and CDR2 YYNGEE. The CDR3 DNA is TGTGCCAGCAGCTCGAACGTGAACACCGGGGAGCTGTTTTTT. It specifies CASSSNVNTGELFF. The variable domain in full, with the rest retrieved from reference TRBV9 and TRBJ2-2, is DSGVTQTPKHLITATGQRVTLRCSPRSGDLSVYWYQQSLDQGLQFLIQYYNGEERAKGNILERFSAQQFPDLHSELNLSSLELGDSALYFCASSSNVNTGELFFGEGSRLTVL.

The gene calls are TRBV7-9 and TRBJ2-5; D may match TRBD1 or TRBD2 (5 bases each). The CDR3 contains 14 residues. The germline V gene encodes CDR1 SEHNR and CDR2 FQNEAQ (reference sequence). Trimming removed 2 bases from V and 3 bases from J, with 10 bases in between. The CDR3 DNA reads as TGTGCCAGCAGCTTAATGAGGGACGAAGAGACCCAGTACTTC. Protein sequence: CASSLMRDEETQYF.

This clonotype was seen a few times. The J gene is TRBJ1-2, the V gene TRBV19; D remains ambiguous. Per the germline V gene, CDR1 is LNHDA and CDR2 is SQIVND (reference sequence). V was cut by 7 bases and J by 4 bases, with 22 bases left in between. This CDR3 is 16 amino acids long. The CDR3 DNA follows: TGTGCCAGTATCCCACCGAGCGGCAGCGGGTTCTATGGCTACACCTTC. Translation gives CASIPPSGSGFYGYTF.

Many counts were recorded for this clonotype. The chain combines TRBV7-9 with TRBJ1-1; no firm D call. Looked up from germline, CDR1 is SEHNR and CDR2 is FQNEAQ (reference sequence). The CDR3 spans 11 residues. Trimming removed 3 bases from V and 3 bases from J, with 2 bases in between. The CDR3 DNA sequence: TGTGCCAGCAGCTTGTACACTGAAGCTTTCTTT. It yields the protein CASSLYTEAFF.

Only one count was recorded for this clonotype. The rearrangement uses TRBV7-8 and TRBJ1-2; 7 bases line up with TRBD1. The CDR3 contains 14 residues. J gave up 6 bases and V 2 bases, and 6 bases lay outside the gene matches. Per germline, CDR1 SGHVS and CDR2 FQNEAQ. Here the CDR3 DNA reads TGTGCCAGCAGCTTATTAACAGGGGTGAATGGCTACACCTTC. Amino acids: CASSLLTGVNGYTF.

This chain joins TRBV24-1 and TRBJ2-1; a weak D match, TRBD2 (6 bases). This CDR3 has 15 residues. Looked up from germline, CDR1 is KGHDR and CDR2 is SFDVKD. The V gene lost 9 bases and the J gene lost 9 bases, with 23 bases spanning the gap. The CDR3: CATSHPGLGLGEQFF. The DNA of the CDR3 is TGTGCCACCTCACATCCGGGACTCGGGCTTGGTGAGCAGTTCTTC.

J is TRBJ1-3 and V is TRBV6-5, with a tentative D call TRBD1 (5 bases). Trimming shortened V by 6 bases and J by 0 bases, and 21 bases separated the two germline ends. CDR3 length: 18 residues. The germline gives CDR1 MNHEY, CDR2 SVGAGI. The CDR3 spells CASRRSRTTGSSGNTIYF. The CDR3 bases are TGTGCCAGCAGGAGAAGCCGGACAACTGGCAGCTCTGGAAACACCATATATTTT.

The chain couples TRBV5-1 to TRBJ1-4; D is perhaps TRBD1 (6 bases). Germline V gene sequence: CDR1 SGHRS, CDR2 YFSETQ. V was trimmed by 4 bases and J by 5 bases, leaving 15 bases between them. The CDR3 is 15 residues long. CDR3 nucleotides: TGCGCCAGCAGCAGAGATGTACAGGGCAATGAAAAACTGTTTTTT. Residues: CASSRDVQGNEKLFF.

The chain uses TRBV20-1 and TRBJ2-1, with 10 bases that match TRBD2. Per the germline V gene, CDR1 is DFQATT and CDR2 is SNEGSKA (reference sequence). J gave up 6 bases and V 6 bases, and 8 bases lay outside the gene matches. CDR3 length: 14 amino acids. As DNA, the CDR3 is TGCAGTGCCCCCCGGACTAGCGGTCCCAATGAGCAGTTCTTC. Translation: CSAPRTSGPNEQFF.

For the CDR3, the DNA is TGTGCCAGCAGCCCACAGAGGAACACCGGGGAGCTGTTTTTT. This sequence encodes CASSPQRNTGELFF. The J gene is TRBJ2-2, the V gene TRBV7-6; no clear D gene. This CDR3 comprises 14 residues. Germline V lookup: CDR1 SGHVS, CDR2 FNYEAQ. Trimming left V 5 bases short and J 1 base short, with 8 bases between.

The chain links TRBV6-5 to TRBJ1-2, with a possible D match to TRBD1 (6 bases). In germline, CDR1 is MNHEY, CDR2 SVGAGI. The V end lost 10 bases, the J end lost 7 bases, and 13 bases lay between the germline ends. This CDR3 region has 11 residues. This CDR3 reads CATQGIGGYTF. The DNA of the CDR3 is TGTGCCACGCAGGGGATAGGTGGCTACACCTTC.

This clonotype occurred many times. V gene TRBV10-3 combines with J gene TRBJ2-5, with TRBD2 identical over 14 bases. CDR1 is ENHRY, CDR2 SYGVKD, per germline. The CDR3 has 19 amino acids. After removal of 3 bases from V and 4 bases from J, the junction contained 13 bases not matched to a gene. The CDR3: CAISDPGLAGVTKGETQYF. CDR3 sequence (DNA): TGTGCCATCAGTGATCCGGGACTAGCGGGGGTTACGAAGGGAGAGACCCAGTACTTC.

This clonotype was detected a few times. The CDR3 reads CSAGKAGGRDTQYF. In DNA, the CDR3 is TGCAGTGCTGGGAAGGCGGGGGGCAGGGATACGCAGTATTTT. The rearrangement joins TRBV20-1 to TRBJ2-3; TRBD2 matches 8 bases. In germline, CDR1 is DFQATT, CDR2 SNEGSKA (reference sequence). CDR3 length: 14 residues. The J segment lost 6 bases and the V segment lost 5 bases, leaving 10 bases of the junction unmatched.

This clonotype was recorded at least ten times. The gene calls are TRBV20-1 and TRBJ2-1; D is undetermined. V shed 1 base and J shed 4 bases, with 17 bases lying between them. This CDR3 has 16 residues. Germline V gene data show CDR1 as DFQATT and CDR2 as SNEGSKA (reference sequence). CDR3 nucleotides: TGCAGTGCTAGAGTTCCTGGGATCCAGACTTACAATGAGCAGTTCTTC. It codes for CSARVPGIQTYNEQFF.

This clonotype showed up just a few times. V and J are TRBV4-2 and TRBJ2-2; 11 bases match TRBD1. Trimming cost V 3 bases and J 7 bases; bases outside gene matches: 4. Germline assignment: CDR1 LGHNA and CDR2 YNFKEQ. This CDR3 is 15 amino acids long. Written as DNA, the CDR3 is TGTGCCAGCAGCCAGGACAGGGGGCGGGGCGGGGAGCTGTTTTTT. Translated, it gives CASSQDRGRGGELFF.

The table lists this clonotype with many counts. One end of the junction fails to match germline, which may point to a read error. CDR3 nucleotides: TGCGCCAGCAGCTTGGATTTAAACACTGAAGCTTTCTTT. Residues: CASSLDLNTEAFF. The chain combines TRBV18 with TRBJ1-1, with D hard to call. The germline V gene has CDR1 KGHSH and CDR2 LQKENI. The CDR3 totals 13 residues.

This clonotype was recorded at least ten times. This chain links TRBV7-2 with TRBJ2-1, with D perhaps assigned TRBD1 or TRBD2 (5 bases each). Germline assignment: CDR1 SGHTA and CDR2 FQGNSA. This CDR3 is 15 amino acids long. V gave up 1 base and J gave up 3 bases, with 10 bases separating them. The CDR3 nucleotides are TGTGCCAGCAGCTTAGATTGGGGGAACTACAATGAGCAGTTCTTC. Translating it yields CASSLDWGNYNEQFF. The whole variable domain, remainder taken from reference TRBV7-2 and TRBJ2-1, is GAGVSQSPSNKVTEKGKDVELRCDPISGHTALYWYRQSLGQGLEFLIYFQGNSAPDKSGLPSDRFSAERTGGSVSTLTIQRTQQEDSAVYLCASSLDWGNYNEQFFGPGTRLTVL.

Only a few counts were recorded for this clonotype. This chain connects TRBV6-5 to TRBJ2-6; D is undetermined. CDR1 and CDR2 from the germline V gene are MNHEY and SVGAGI. The CDR3 sequence is 14 residues long. The V end was cut by 6 bases, the J end by 3 bases, with 9 bases between. This CDR3 is CASRPTGGANVLTF. The DNA of the CDR3 is TGTGCCAGCAGACCGACCGGTGGGGCCAACGTCCTGACTTTC.